Listed below are T cell receptor beta chains from one sample, sequenced in a study of blood T cell repertoires in COVID-19. Assay: immunoSEQ multiplex PCR; the TCRdb copy retains only in-frame clones and omits some. The profile shows 95,000 to 100,000 clones, 79% of them singletons. Sequences were obtained from peripheral blood. These receptors originate from a woman aged 80 or over with active or convalescent COVID-19. Both conserved end residues are part of each CDR3. D genes are given only for firm matches. Clone size is given for some rows only: seen once, a few or many times, or a class if the clone is expanded.

size	length	V	J	D	DNA	CDR3
-	16	TRBV10-1	TRBJ2-1	-	TGCGCCAGACAGCGGTGGCCGGACAGCTCCTACAATGAGCAGTTCTTC	CARQRWPDSSYNEQFF
once	18	TRBV5-5	TRBJ2-2	-	TGTGCCAGCAGCTTAGCGGGCGGGATAATTGCGAACACCGGGGAGCTGTTTTTT	CASSLAGGIIANTGELFF
-	15	TRBV10-3	TRBJ2-5	TRBD2	TGTGCCATCAGTGAGAGCGGGGCCCAGGGCGGGACCCAGTACTTC	CAISESGAQGGTQYF
-	13	TRBV28	TRBJ1-3	-	TGTGCCAGCAGTTTATCAGGGGATGGCTCCATATATTTT	CASSLSGDGSIYF
-	16	TRBV7-9	TRBJ2-1	TRBD2	TGTGCCAGCAGCTTGGGACTAGCGGGGATTTACAATGAGCAGTTCTTC	CASSLGLAGIYNEQFF
-	13	TRBV12-3/TRBV12-4	TRBJ2-1	-	TGTGCCAGCAGTCCCCTCGGAGTTAATGAGCAGTTCTTC	CASSPLGVNEQFF
-	16	TRBV19	TRBJ2-7	TRBD2	TGTGCCAGTAGTACCAGCGGGAGGTCGTCCTCCTACGAGCAGTACTTC	CASSTSGRSSSYEQYF
-	17	TRBV29-1	TRBJ2-1	TRBD2	TGCAGCGTTGAAGCCCCGCGCGGGATAGCGGGAGGGAGGGAGCAGTTCTTC	CSVEAPRGIAGGREQFF
-	13	TRBV18	TRBJ2-7	-	TGTGCCAGCTCACCAAGAAGGGGTTTGGAGCAGTACTTC	CASSPRRGLEQYF
once	16	TRBV6-2/TRBV6-3	TRBJ2-7	TRBD2	TGTGCCAGCAGTTACTCGAAGCCTAGCGGTCCCTACGAGCAGTACTTC	CASSYSKPSGPYEQYF
-	17	TRBV5-4	TRBJ2-5	TRBD2	TGTGCCAGCAGGGCCGGGACTAGCGGGAGGGCGGCAGAGACCCAGTACTTC	CASRAGTSGRAAETQYF
few	13	TRBV11-2	TRBJ2-1	TRBD2	TGTGCCAGCACACTAGCGGGAAGGCCTGCGCAGTTCTTC	CASTLAGRPAQFF
few	17	TRBV18	TRBJ2-2	TRBD1	TGTGCCAGCTCACCGACAGGGGGCAAGGTTTTCACCGGGGAGCTGTTTTTT	CASSPTGGKVFTGELFF
-	15	TRBV10-1	TRBJ2-7	TRBD2	TGCGCCAGCAGTGAGTGGGGACTAGCGGCCTACGAGCAGTACTTC	CASSEWGLAAYEQYF
-	15	TRBV15	TRBJ2-7	TRBD2	TGTGCCACCAGCCCTTCCGGACTAGCGGACTACGAGCAGTACTTC	CATSPSGLADYEQYF
-	16	TRBV9	TRBJ1-3	-	TGTGCCAGCAGCACCCAACAGGGTCCCTCTGGAAACACCATATATTTT	CASSTQQGPSGNTIYF
-	15	TRBV3-1/TRBV3-2	TRBJ1-4	TRBD1	TGTGCCAGCAGCCACCGACAGGGAAGGGACGAAAAACTGTTTTTT	CASSHRQGRDEKLFF
-	16	TRBV28	TRBJ1-2	TRBD1	TGTGCCAGCAGTCCAGGGACAGGGGTGAGGGGCTATGGCTACACCTTC	CASSPGTGVRGYGYTF
-	17	TRBV5-1	TRBJ2-6	-	TGCGCCAGCAGCTTGCGTCCCGATGAGCTTGGGGCCAACGTCCTGACTTTC	CASSLRPDELGANVLTF
-	15	TRBV9	TRBJ1-3	TRBD1	TGTGCCAGCAGCGGACAGGGTACCTCTGGAAACACCATATATTTT	CASSGQGTSGNTIYF
-	14	TRBV2	TRBJ2-1	TRBD2	TGTGCCAGCATTCAACTAGCGGGAGTTGGCGAGCAGTTCTTC	CASIQLAGVGEQFF
-	14	TRBV18	TRBJ1-1	TRBD1	TGTGCCAGCTCACTGGACAGGACGAACACTGAAGCTTTCTTT	CASSLDRTNTEAFF
-	18	TRBV19	TRBJ2-2	TRBD2	TGTGCCAGTAGTATAGGCCTAGCGGGAGAGTTGAGGACCGGGGAGCTGTTTTTT	CASSIGLAGELRTGELFF
-	14	TRBV7-8	TRBJ2-2	-	TGTGCCAGCAGCTTGGACAGAAACACCGGGGAGCTGTTTTTT	CASSLDRNTGELFF
-	16	TRBV27	TRBJ2-3	TRBD2	TGTGCCAGCAGCCGCGGACTAGCGGGAGGGCGCCGCCCGCAGTATTTT	CASSRGLAGGRRPQYF
-	14	TRBV29-1	TRBJ1-2	-	TGCAGCGTCAACGAACTCGGGACACTCTATGGCTACACCTTC	CSVNELGTLYGYTF
-	16	TRBV19	TRBJ2-7	-	TGTGCCAGTAGTATCTCCGGGATTGATGGCTCCTACGAGCAGTACTTC	CASSISGIDGSYEQYF
-	15	TRBV29-1	TRBJ2-5	-	TGCAGCGTTGAAGTCGACAGGATGCTCCAAGAGACCCAGTACTTC	CSVEVDRMLQETQYF
few	14	TRBV5-5	TRBJ2-7	-	TGTGCCAGCAGCTTGTTGCTGGGCCTCTACGAGCAGTACTTC	CASSLLLGLYEQYF
-	16	TRBV29-1	TRBJ1-2	TRBD1	TGCAGCGTAGCTATAACGACAGGGAACAACCCCGGTGGGTACACCTTC	CSVAITTGNNPGGYTF
few	18	TRBV27	TRBJ2-7	TRBD2	TGTGCCAGCAGTTTAAAGGCCCTGACTAGCGGGAGCTCCTACGAGCAGTACTTC	CASSLKALTSGSSYEQYF
once	15	TRBV5-1	TRBJ1-1	-	TGCGCCAGCAGCCCGACTAGCTGGGCTGACACTGAAGCTTTCTTT	CASSPTSWADTEAFF
-	14	TRBV5-1	TRBJ1-1	-	TGTGCCAGCAGCCCCGCGGCTTGGAACACTGAAGCTTTCTTT	CASSPAAWNTEAFF